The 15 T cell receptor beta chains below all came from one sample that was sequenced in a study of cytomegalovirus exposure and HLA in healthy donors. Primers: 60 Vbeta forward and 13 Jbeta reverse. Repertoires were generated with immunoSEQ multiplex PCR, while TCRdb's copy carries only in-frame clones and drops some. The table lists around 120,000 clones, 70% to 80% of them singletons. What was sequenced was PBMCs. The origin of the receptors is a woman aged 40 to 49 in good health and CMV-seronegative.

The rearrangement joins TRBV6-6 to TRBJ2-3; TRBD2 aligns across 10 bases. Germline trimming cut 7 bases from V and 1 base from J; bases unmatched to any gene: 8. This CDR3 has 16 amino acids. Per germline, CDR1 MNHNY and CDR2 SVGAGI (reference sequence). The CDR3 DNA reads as TGTGCCAGCACCCCTAGCCTAGCGGGAGGCACAGATACGCAGTATTTT. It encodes CASTPSLAGGTDTQYF.

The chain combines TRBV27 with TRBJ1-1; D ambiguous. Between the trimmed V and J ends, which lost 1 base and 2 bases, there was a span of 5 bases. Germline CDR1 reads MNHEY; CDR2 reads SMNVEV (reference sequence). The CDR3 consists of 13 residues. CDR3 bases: TGTGCCAGCAGTTTATTCGGTAACACTGAAGCTTTCTTT. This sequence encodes CASSLFGNTEAFF.

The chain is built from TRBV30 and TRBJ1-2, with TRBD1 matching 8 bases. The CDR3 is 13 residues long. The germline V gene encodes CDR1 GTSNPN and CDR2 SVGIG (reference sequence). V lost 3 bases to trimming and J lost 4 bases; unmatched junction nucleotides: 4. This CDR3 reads CAWSAGGGYGYTF. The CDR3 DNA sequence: TGTGCCTGGAGCGCAGGGGGCGGCTATGGCTACACCTTC.

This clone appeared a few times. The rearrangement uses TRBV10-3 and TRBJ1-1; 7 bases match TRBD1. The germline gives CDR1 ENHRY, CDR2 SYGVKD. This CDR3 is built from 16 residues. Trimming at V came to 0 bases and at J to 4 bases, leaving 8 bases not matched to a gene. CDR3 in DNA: TGTGCCATCAGTGAGTCAATACAGGGGCTGGGCACTGAAGCTTTCTTT. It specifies CAISESIQGLGTEAFF.

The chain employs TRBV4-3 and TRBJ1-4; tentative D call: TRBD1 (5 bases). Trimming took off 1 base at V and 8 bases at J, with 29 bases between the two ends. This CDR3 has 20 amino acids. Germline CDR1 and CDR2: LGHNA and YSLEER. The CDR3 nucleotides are TGCGCCAGCAGCCAAGGGGGCCCCGGAGGGATAGTATCGGCGGGGGAAAAACTGTTTTTT. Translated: CASSQGGPGGIVSAGEKLFF.

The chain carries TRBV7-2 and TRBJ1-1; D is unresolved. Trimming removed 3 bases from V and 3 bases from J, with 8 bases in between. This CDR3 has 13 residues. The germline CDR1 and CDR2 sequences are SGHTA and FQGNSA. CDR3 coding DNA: TGTGCCAGCAGCTTTTTCTCGGACACTGAAGCTTTCTTT. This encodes CASSFFSDTEAFF.

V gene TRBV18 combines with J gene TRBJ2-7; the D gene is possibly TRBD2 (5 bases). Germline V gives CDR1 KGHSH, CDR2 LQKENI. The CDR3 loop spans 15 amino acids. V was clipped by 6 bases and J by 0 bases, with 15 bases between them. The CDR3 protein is CASSPSSGSSYEQYF. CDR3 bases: TGTGCCAGCTCCCCTAGCAGCGGAAGCTCCTACGAGCAGTACTTC.

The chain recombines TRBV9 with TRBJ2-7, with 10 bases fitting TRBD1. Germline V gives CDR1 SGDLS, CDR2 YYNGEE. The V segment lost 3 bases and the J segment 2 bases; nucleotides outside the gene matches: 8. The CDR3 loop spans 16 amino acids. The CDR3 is CASSEDPGQGAYEQYF. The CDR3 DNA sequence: TGTGCCAGCAGCGAAGACCCTGGACAGGGGGCCTACGAGCAGTACTTC.

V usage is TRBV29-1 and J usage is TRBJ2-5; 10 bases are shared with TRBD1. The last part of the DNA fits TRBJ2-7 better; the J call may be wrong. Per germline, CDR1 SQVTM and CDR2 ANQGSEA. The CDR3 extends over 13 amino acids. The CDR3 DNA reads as TGCAGCGTTGAGGGACAGGGGCTCTACGAGCAGTACTTC. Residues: CSVEGQGLYEQYF.

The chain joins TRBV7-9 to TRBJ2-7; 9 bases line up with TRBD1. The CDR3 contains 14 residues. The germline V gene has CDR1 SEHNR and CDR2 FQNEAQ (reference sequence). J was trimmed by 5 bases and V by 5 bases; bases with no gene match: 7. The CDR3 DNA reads TGTGCCAGCAGCCTGGACAGGGGAGGAGACGAGCAGTACTTC. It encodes CASSLDRGGDEQYF.

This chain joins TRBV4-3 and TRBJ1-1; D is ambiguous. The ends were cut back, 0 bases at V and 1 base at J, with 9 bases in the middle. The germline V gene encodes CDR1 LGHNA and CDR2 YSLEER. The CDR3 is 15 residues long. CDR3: CASSQDRGENTEAFF. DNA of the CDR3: TGCGCCAGCAGCCAAGATCGCGGGGAGAACACTGAAGCTTTCTTT.

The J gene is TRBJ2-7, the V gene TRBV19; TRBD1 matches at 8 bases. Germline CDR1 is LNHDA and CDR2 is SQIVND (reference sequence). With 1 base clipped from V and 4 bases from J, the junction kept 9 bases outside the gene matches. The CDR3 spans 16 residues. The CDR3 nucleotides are TGTGCCAGTAGTATAGGGACAGGGATAGGGGCATACGAGCAGTACTTC. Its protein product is CASSIGTGIGAYEQYF.

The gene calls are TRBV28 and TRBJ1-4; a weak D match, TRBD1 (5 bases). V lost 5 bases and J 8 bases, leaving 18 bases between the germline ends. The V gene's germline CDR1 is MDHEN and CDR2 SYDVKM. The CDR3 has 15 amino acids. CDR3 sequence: CASSLGGVLGEKLFF. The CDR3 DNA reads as TGTGCCAGCAGTCTCGGGGGGGTTCTTGGGGAAAAACTGTTTTTT. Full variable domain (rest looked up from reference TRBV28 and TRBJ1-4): DVKVTQSSRYLVKRTGEKVFLECVQDMDHENMFWYRQDPGLGLRLIYFSYDVKMKEKGDIPEGYSVSREKKERFSLILESASTNQTSMYLCASSLGGVLGEKLFFGSGTQLSVL.

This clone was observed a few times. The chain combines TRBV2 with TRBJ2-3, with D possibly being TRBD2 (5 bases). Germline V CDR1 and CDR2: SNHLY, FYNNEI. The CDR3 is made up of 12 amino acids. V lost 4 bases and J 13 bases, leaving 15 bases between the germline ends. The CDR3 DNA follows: TGTGCCAGCAGTGGAGGGAGCCCGGGGAAGTATTTT. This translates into CASSGGSPGKYF.

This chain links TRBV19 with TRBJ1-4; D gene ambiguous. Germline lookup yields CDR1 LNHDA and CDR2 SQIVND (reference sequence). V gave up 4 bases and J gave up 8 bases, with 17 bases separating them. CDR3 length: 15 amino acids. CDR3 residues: CASSRVTQLEEKLFF. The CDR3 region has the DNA TGTGCCAGTAGTAGGGTGACCCAGTTGGAGGAAAAACTGTTTTTT.